A single sample gave rise to the 20 T cell receptor beta chains below, sequenced in a study of control samples from healthy donors and cancer patients. TCRdb keeps only in-frame clones here, not all; method: immunoSEQ multiplex PCR. In the table there are roughly 130,000 clones, about nine tenths of which are singletons. Source material: blood. Receptors were obtained from a young man in good health.

The chain is built from TRBV3-1 (or the pseudogene TRBV3-2) and TRBJ1-6; D possibly corresponds to TRBD1 (5 bases). Germline V CDR1 and CDR2: LGHDT, YNNKEL (reference sequence). This CDR3 contains 15 residues. Trimming shortened V by 0 bases and J by 6 bases, and 9 bases separated the two germline ends. CDR3 nucleotide sequence: TGTGCCAGCAGCCAAGAATCGGGGCCTAATTCACCCCTCCACTTT. Amino acid sequence: CASSQESGPNSPLHF.

The rearrangement uses TRBV9 and TRBJ2-2, with D maybe TRBD1 (6 bases). V lost 1 base to trimming and J lost 5 bases, with 15 bases between them. In germline, CDR1 is SGDLS, CDR2 YYNGEE. CDR3 size: 16 residues. The CDR3 DNA is TGTGCCAGCAGCGTAAAAGTACGCAGGGGAACCGGGGAGCTGTTTTTT. Its translation: CASSVKVRRGTGELFF.

This clone was counted once. The chain recombines TRBV3-1 (or the pseudogene TRBV3-2) with TRBJ2-7, with D maybe TRBD2 (5 bases). From germline, CDR1 is LGHDT and CDR2 YNNKEL (reference sequence). The V and J ends lost 2 bases and 0 bases respectively, with 11 bases between them. The length of the CDR3 is 15 residues. In DNA, the CDR3 is TGTGCCAGCAGCCAACAACCCGGGGACTCCTACGAGCAGTACTTC. This sequence encodes CASSQQPGDSYEQYF.

The rearrangement uses TRBV27 and TRBJ2-1, with TRBD1 matching over 7 bases. The CDR3 has 18 residues. J was trimmed by 0 bases and V by 3 bases; bases with no gene match: 11. The germline V gene has CDR1 MNHEY and CDR2 SMNVEV (reference sequence). This CDR3 reads CASSFGSRGLDSYNEQFF. The CDR3 DNA is TGTGCCAGCAGTTTTGGATCAAGGGGGCTGGACTCCTACAATGAGCAGTTCTTC.

The chain has TRBV29-1 and TRBJ2-1; D perhaps matches TRBD1 (5 bases). CDR3 size: 9 residues. Germline loops: CDR1 SQVTM, CDR2 ANQGSEA. Deletions cut 4 bases from V and 10 bases from J, with 5 bases between. The CDR3 loop is CSVGGEQFF. The CDR3 DNA reads TGCAGCGTTGGGGGCGAGCAGTTCTTC.

This clone was recorded a few times. The V call is TRBV29-1, the J call TRBJ1-4; 7 nucleotides align to TRBD1. Germline V lookup: CDR1 SQVTM, CDR2 ANQGSEA. The ends lost 7 bases at V and 1 base at J; junction bases unmatched: 6. There are 14 residues in the CDR3. This CDR3 reads CSARQGRTNEKLFF. The CDR3 DNA is TGCAGCGCGCGACAGGGTAGAACTAATGAAAAACTGTTTTTT. Variable domain in full (rest from reference TRBV29-1 and TRBJ1-4): SAVISQKPSRDICQRGTSLTIQCQVDSQVTMMFWYRQQPGQSLTLIATANQGSEATYESGFVIDKFPISRPNLTFSTLTVSNMSPEDSSIYLCSARQGRTNEKLFFGSGTQLSVL.

The rearrangement joins TRBV28 to TRBJ2-5; maybe TRBD2 (6 bases). The CDR3 extends over 15 amino acids. Germline V gives CDR1 MDHEN, CDR2 SYDVKM. Trimming removed 7 bases from V and 1 base from J, with 16 bases in between. CDR3 DNA: TGTGCCAGCAAGGGACCGGGAGCACTCCAAGAGACCCAGTACTTC. Translation: CASKGPGALQETQYF.

This chain joins TRBV7-3 and TRBJ2-7; TRBD2 aligns across 12 bases. The germline V gene has CDR1 SGHTA and CDR2 FQGTGA. V lost 4 bases and J lost 2; bases outside the gene matches: 6. CDR3 length equals 16 residues. For the CDR3, the DNA is TGTGCCAGCAGCTCCCTAGCGGGAGGGCCACCCTACGAGCAGTACGTC. Its protein product is CASSSLAGGPPYEQYV.

This rearrangement joins TRBV7-8 to TRBJ2-5; 8 nucleotides match TRBD1. V trimming: 3 bases; J trimming: 2 bases; junction bases outside the gene matches: 5. The CDR3 sequence is 15 residues long. Looked up from germline, CDR1 is SGHVS and CDR2 is FQNEAQ. CDR3 DNA: TGTGCCAGCAGCTTGCAAGACAGGGGTCAAGAGACCCAGTACTTC. Its translation: CASSLQDRGQETQYF.

The rearrangement uses TRBV25-1 and TRBJ2-7; 9 bases agree with TRBD1. V lost 3 bases, J lost 2 bases, and 8 bases stayed unmatched. The CDR3 is made up of 16 amino acids. CDR1 MGHDK and CDR2 SYGVNS come from the germline V gene. CDR3: CASSETPGQGPYEQYF. In DNA form, the CDR3 reads TGTGCCAGCAGTGAGACCCCGGGACAGGGTCCCTACGAGCAGTACTTC.

This clone was observed a single time. The J gene is TRBJ2-3, the V gene TRBV7-9; D possibly corresponds to TRBD1 (5 bases). Germline CDR1 and CDR2: SEHNR and FQNEAQ (reference sequence). The V and J ends lost 5 bases and 0 bases respectively, with 15 bases between them. This CDR3 has 16 residues. The CDR3 is CASSPVSGASTDTQYF. The DNA of the CDR3 is TGTGCCAGCAGCCCAGTAAGTGGGGCTAGCACAGATACGCAGTATTTT. Using reference TRBV7-9 and TRBJ2-3 for the parts outside the CDR3, the full variable domain is DTGVSQNPRHKITKRGQNVTFRCDPISEHNRLYWYRQTLGQGPEFLTYFQNEAQLEKSRLLSDRFSAERPKGSFSTLEIQRTEQGDSAMYLCASSPVSGASTDTQYFGPGTRLTVL.

The gene calls are TRBV5-6 and TRBJ2-7; D possibly corresponds to TRBD1 (6 bases). Germline lookup yields CDR1 SGHDT and CDR2 YYEEEE. The CDR3 runs to 14 residues. V lost 4 bases and J 3 bases, leaving 14 bases between the germline ends. The CDR3 DNA reads TGTGCCAGCAGCCTTAGGGACAACGGCTACGAGCAGTACTTC. It codes for CASSLRDNGYEQYF. The whole variable domain, remainder taken from reference TRBV5-6 and TRBJ2-7, is DAGVTQSPTHLIKTRGQQVTLRCSPKSGHDTVSWYQQALGQGPQFIFQYYEEEERQRGNFPDRFSGHQFPNYSSELNVNALLLGDSALYLCASSLRDNGYEQYFGPGTRLTVT.

This chain links TRBV5-4 with TRBJ2-7; 10 nucleotides match TRBD2. Trimming removed 5 bases from V and 2 bases from J; junction bases left unmatched: 10. This CDR3 region has 16 residues. Germline V CDR1 and CDR2: SGHNT, YYREEE (reference sequence). Here the CDR3 DNA reads TGTGCCAGCAGTTTGAGATTAGCGGGGGGACCCTACGAGCAGTACGTC. Its protein product is CASSLRLAGGPYEQYV.

This rearrangement joins TRBV5-1 to TRBJ1-1; 8 positions match TRBD1. The CDR3 loop spans 14 amino acids. Per the germline V gene, CDR1 is SGHRS and CDR2 is YFSETQ. With V trimmed by 0 bases and J by 6 bases, 4 bases remained unmatched. Here the CDR3 DNA reads TGCGCCAGCAGCTTGGCAGGGGGCTACTCTGAAGCTTTCTTT. It yields the protein CASSLAGGYSEAFF.

The chain carries TRBV7-6 and TRBJ2-2, with 7 bases lining up with TRBD1. The CDR3 has 17 residues. V gave up 5 bases and J gave up 1 base; unmatched junction bases: 10. Germline CDR1 reads SGHVS; CDR2 reads FNYEAQ. The CDR3 loop is CASSPRGGGENTGELFF. The CDR3 bases are TGTGCCAGCAGCCCGCGAGGGGGCGGAGAGAACACCGGGGAGCTGTTTTTT.

This chain uses TRBV19 with TRBJ1-1; tentative D call: TRBD1 (6 bases). The CDR3 is made up of 13 amino acids. Trimming removed 6 bases at V and 0 bases at J, with 8 bases between. Germline CDR1 reads LNHDA; CDR2 reads SQIVND (reference sequence). The CDR3 region has the DNA TGTGCCAGTAGCGACAGGTTGAACACTGAAGCTTTCTTT. Its protein product is CASSDRLNTEAFF.

The chain couples TRBV7-3 to TRBJ1-1, with no clear D. The CDR3 spans 14 residues. Germline V gene lookup returns CDR1 SGHTA and CDR2 FQGTGA. Trimming shortened V by 0 bases and J by 1 base, and 6 bases separated the two germline ends. CDR3 bases: TGTGCCAGCAGCTTAACCCCCACGAACACTGAAGCTTTCTTT. Translation: CASSLTPTNTEAFF.

V usage is TRBV5-6 and J usage is TRBJ2-5; perhaps TRBD1 as D (5 bases). Per the germline V gene, CDR1 is SGHDT and CDR2 is YYEEEE. The CDR3 length is 13 residues. Trimming removed 1 base from V and 5 bases from J, with 9 bases in between. CDR3 nucleotides: TGTGCCAGCAGCTTGCCAGGGAAGGAGACCCAGTACTTC. Translated, it gives CASSLPGKETQYF.

The CDR3 protein is CASSQVGLAGVGRDTQYF. CDR3 sequence (DNA): TGCGCCAGCAGCCAGGTCGGACTAGCGGGAGTGGGTAGAGATACGCAGTATTTT. V and J are TRBV4-1 and TRBJ2-3, with 13 bases matching TRBD2. The V gene's germline CDR1 is MGHRA and CDR2 YSYEKL. The CDR3 runs 18 residues. V trimming: 3 bases; J trimming: 5 bases; junction bases outside the gene matches: 11.

The rearrangement joins TRBV30 to TRBJ1-6; TRBD1 might be the D (5 bases). V was cut by 1 base and J by 7 bases, with 8 bases left in between. Germline-derived CDR1 and CDR2 are GTSNPN and SVGIG (reference sequence). CDR3 size: 13 residues. CDR3 region: CAWSERGNSPLHF. CDR3 DNA sequence: TGTGCCTGGAGTGAGCGGGGCAATTCACCCCTCCACTTT.